This T cell receptor (beta chain) came from a study of CD8 T cells in Susac syndrome. Trimming cost V 9 bases and J 4 bases, with 7 bases left between them. CDR1 is SGHTA, CDR2 FQGNSA, per germline. This CDR3 is built from 12 residues. It was with random hexamers that roughly 0.5 to 1 ug RNA was reverse transcribed. One entry per CDR3 protein results from TCRdb running MiXCR on the immunoSEQ multiplex PCR reads. The sample yields 150,000 to 200,000 distinct CDR3 sequences, 90% to 95% seen once. The TCR sequence derives from a human donor in good health. The V and J genes are TRBV7-2 and TRBJ1-6, with a tentative D call TRBD1 (6 bases). Input material: CD4+ T cells from PBMCs. CDR3 DNA: TGTGCCAGTGGACAGTATAATTCACCCCTCCACTTT. Encoded protein: CASGQYNSPLHF.